A selection of T cell receptor beta chains follows, all from one sample in a study of long-term antiretroviral therapy in people with HIV. The data were produced by immunoSEQ multiplex PCR, yet TCRdb's version contains in-frame clones alone and is incomplete. Of roughly 14,000 clones in the sample, roughly 84% are singletons; the top ten hold 7.2%. The sequencing used unsorted PBMCs, collected 0.4 years after starting antiretroviral therapy. The receptor set was obtained from a man younger than 40 with HIV. CDR3s include the opening cysteine and the closing phenylalanine or tryptophan. A D gene is named only where the DNA matches it firmly. A row's size may be missing; if present it is once, few, many or a size class.

clone size: NA
D gene: NA
V gene: TRBV4-2
J gene: TRBJ1-4
CDR3 DNA: TGTGCCAGCAGCCACAGGACGGGGGGTAGTGAAAAACTGTTTTTT
CDR3 protein: CASSHRTGGSEKLFF

clone size: once
D gene: TRBD1
V gene: TRBV2
J gene: TRBJ1-2
CDR3 DNA: TGTGCCAGCAAACCGACAGGGGGCACCGACTATGGCTACACCTTC
CDR3 protein: CASKPTGGTDYGYTF

clone size: NA
D gene: NA
V gene: TRBV7-2
J gene: TRBJ1-1
CDR3 DNA: TGTGCCAGCAGCCCCCGGGAGCCGAACACTGAAGCTTTCTTT
CDR3 protein: CASSPREPNTEAFF

clone size: NA
D gene: TRBD1
V gene: TRBV6-1
J gene: TRBJ2-5
CDR3 DNA: TGTGCCACCCGGGACAGCCAAGAGACCCAGTACTTC
CDR3 protein: CATRDSQETQYF

clone size: NA
D gene: TRBD1
V gene: TRBV28
J gene: TRBJ1-5
CDR3 DNA: TGTGCCAGCAGTTTCCCCGGGACAGGGGGCGTACGGCAGCCCCAGCATTTT
CDR3 protein: CASSFPGTGGVRQPQHF

clone size: NA
D gene: NA
V gene: TRBV28
J gene: TRBJ2-7
CDR3 DNA: TGTGCCAGCAGGGGTTACAGCTACGAGCAGTACTTC
CDR3 protein: CASRGYSYEQYF

clone size: NA
D gene: TRBD1
V gene: TRBV5-1
J gene: TRBJ2-7
CDR3 DNA: TGCGCCAGCAGCTACGGAGGGGACAGGGGGTCCTACGAGCAGTACTTC
CDR3 protein: CASSYGGDRGSYEQYF

clone size: once
D gene: TRBD1
V gene: TRBV7-2
J gene: TRBJ2-1
CDR3 DNA: TGTGCCAGCAGCCCTCCTAAGCCGGGACAGGGCTATGAGCAGTTCTTC
CDR3 protein: CASSPPKPGQGYEQFF

clone size: NA
D gene: NA
V gene: TRBV15
J gene: TRBJ2-5
CDR3 DNA: TGTGCCACCAGCAGTCACAAGGGGGGGGAGCGGGAGACCCAGTACTTC
CDR3 protein: CATSSHKGGERETQYF

clone size: NA
D gene: NA
V gene: TRBV18
J gene: TRBJ2-3
CDR3 DNA: TGTGCCAGCTCACCAACAGGGTTATCAGATACGCAGTATTTT
CDR3 protein: CASSPTGLSDTQYF

clone size: NA
D gene: TRBD1
V gene: TRBV5-5
J gene: TRBJ2-3
CDR3 DNA: TGTGCCAGCAGCACCGGGACAGGGGGCAAGTCAGATACGCAGTATTTT
CDR3 protein: CASSTGTGGKSDTQYF

clone size: NA
D gene: TRBD1
V gene: TRBV19
J gene: TRBJ1-1
CDR3 DNA: TGTGCCAGTACTAGACAGGGGGCGAGGACTGAAGCTTTCTTT
CDR3 protein: CASTRQGARTEAFF

clone size: NA
D gene: TRBD1
V gene: TRBV7-9
J gene: TRBJ1-4
CDR3 DNA: TGTGCCAGCAGCGTGGAGACAGGGACTAATGAAAAACTGTTTTTT
CDR3 protein: CASSVETGTNEKLFF

clone size: NA
D gene: TRBD2
V gene: TRBV27
J gene: TRBJ2-1
CDR3 DNA: TGTGCCAGCACCAGCGGGAGCTCCTACAATGAGCAGTTCTTC
CDR3 protein: CASTSGSSYNEQFF

clone size: NA
D gene: NA
V gene: TRBV6-1
J gene: TRBJ2-3
CDR3 DNA: TGTGCCAGCAGTGAAGCGTGGGGCGATACGCAGTATTTT
CDR3 protein: CASSEAWGDTQYF